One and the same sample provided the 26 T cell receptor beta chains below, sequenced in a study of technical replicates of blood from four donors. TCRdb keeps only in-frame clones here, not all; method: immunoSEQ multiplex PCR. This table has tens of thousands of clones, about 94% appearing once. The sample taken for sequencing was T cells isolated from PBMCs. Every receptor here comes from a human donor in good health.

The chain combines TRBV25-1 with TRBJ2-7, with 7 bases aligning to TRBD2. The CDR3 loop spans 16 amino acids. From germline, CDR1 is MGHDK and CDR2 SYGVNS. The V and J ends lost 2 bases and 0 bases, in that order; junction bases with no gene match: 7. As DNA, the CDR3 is TGTGCCAGCAGTGAAGGGGGGGGTGGGAGCTCCTACGAGCAGTACTTC. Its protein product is CASSEGGGGSSYEQYF.

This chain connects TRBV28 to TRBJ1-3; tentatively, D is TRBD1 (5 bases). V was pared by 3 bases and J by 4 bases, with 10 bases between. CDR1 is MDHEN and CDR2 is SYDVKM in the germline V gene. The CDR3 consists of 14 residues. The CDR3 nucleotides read TGTGCCAGCAGTTTGGGGGGTAAGGGAAACACCATATATTTT. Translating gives CASSLGGKGNTIYF.

CDR3 in DNA: TGCAGCGTTGTGGTCGGGAGCCCCGGAGAGACCCAGTACTTC. Amino acid sequence: CSVVVGSPGETQYF. The chain is built from TRBV29-1 and TRBJ2-5; perhaps TRBD2 as D (6 bases). Germline V gene lookup returns CDR1 SQVTM and CDR2 ANQGSEA. Deletions cut 4 bases from V and 4 bases from J, with 16 bases between. This CDR3 comprises 14 residues.

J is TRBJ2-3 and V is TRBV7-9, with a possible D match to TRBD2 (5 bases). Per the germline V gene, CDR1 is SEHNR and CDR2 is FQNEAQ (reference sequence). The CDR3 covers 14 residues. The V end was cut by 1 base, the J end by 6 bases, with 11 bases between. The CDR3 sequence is CASSLGGSGDTQYF. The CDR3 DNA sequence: TGTGCCAGCAGCTTAGGAGGGTCGGGGGATACGCAGTATTTT.

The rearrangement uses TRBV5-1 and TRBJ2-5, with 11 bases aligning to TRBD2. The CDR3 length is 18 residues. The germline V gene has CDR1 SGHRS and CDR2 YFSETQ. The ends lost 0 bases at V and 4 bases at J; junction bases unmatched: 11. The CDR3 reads CASSLAPSGGPSIETQYF. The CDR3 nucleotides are TGCGCCAGCAGCTTGGCTCCTAGCGGGGGGCCGTCCATAGAGACCCAGTACTTC.

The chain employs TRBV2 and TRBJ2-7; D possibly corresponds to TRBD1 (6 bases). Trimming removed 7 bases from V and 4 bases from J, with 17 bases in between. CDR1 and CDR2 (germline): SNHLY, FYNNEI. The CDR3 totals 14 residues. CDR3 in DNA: TGTGCCAGCAAACAGCCGGGACAAATATACGAGCAGTACTTC. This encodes CASKQPGQIYEQYF.

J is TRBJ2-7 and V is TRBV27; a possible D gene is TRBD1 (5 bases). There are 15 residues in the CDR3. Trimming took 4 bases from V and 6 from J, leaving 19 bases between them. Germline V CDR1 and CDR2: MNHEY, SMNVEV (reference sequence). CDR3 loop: CASSSITLRGREQYF. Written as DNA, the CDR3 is TGTGCCAGCAGTTCCATAACCTTAAGGGGCCGCGAGCAGTACTTC.

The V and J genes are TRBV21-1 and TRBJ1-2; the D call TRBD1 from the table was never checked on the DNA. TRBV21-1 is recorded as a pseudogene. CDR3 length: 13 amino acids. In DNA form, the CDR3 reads TGTGCCAGCAGCAAGAACAATAACTATGGCTACACCTTC. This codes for CASSKNNNYGYTF.

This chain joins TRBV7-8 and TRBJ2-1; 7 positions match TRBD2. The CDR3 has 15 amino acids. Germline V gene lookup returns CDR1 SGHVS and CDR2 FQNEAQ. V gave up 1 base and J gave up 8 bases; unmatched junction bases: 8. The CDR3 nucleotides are TGTGCCAGCAGCTTAGGGACTAGGAAGACCGATGAGCAGTTCTTC. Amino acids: CASSLGTRKTDEQFF. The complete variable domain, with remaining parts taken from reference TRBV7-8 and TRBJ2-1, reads GAGVSQSPRYKVAKRGQDVALRCDPISGHVSLFWYQQALGQGPEFLTYFQNEAQLDKSGLPSDRFFAERPEGSVSTLKIQRTQQEDSAVYLCASSLGTRKTDEQFFGPGTRLTVL.

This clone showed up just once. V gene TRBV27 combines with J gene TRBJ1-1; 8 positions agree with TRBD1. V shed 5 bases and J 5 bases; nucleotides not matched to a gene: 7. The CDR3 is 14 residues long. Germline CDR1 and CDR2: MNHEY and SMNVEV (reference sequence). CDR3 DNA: TGTGCCAGCAGTCTCCAGGGGGCGCGGACTGAAGCTTTCTTT. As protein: CASSLQGARTEAFF.

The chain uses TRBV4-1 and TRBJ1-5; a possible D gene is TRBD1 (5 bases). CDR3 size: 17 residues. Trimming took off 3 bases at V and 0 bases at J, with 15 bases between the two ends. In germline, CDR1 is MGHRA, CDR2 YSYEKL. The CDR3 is CASSQSGGRGSNQPQHF. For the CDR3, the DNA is TGCGCCAGCAGCCAGTCGGGGGGTCGGGGTAGCAATCAGCCCCAGCATTTT.

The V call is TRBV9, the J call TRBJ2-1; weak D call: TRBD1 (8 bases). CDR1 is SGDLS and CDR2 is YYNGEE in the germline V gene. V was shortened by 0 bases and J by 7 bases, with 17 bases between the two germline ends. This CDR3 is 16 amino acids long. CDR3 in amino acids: CASSVDGGTGYNEQFF. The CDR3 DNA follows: TGTGCCAGCAGCGTAGACGGGGGGACAGGCTATAATGAGCAGTTCTTC.

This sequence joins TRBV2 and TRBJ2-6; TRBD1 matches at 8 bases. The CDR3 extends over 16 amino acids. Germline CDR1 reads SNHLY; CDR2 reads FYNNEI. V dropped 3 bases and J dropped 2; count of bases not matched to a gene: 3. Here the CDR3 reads CASSEQGAPGANVLTF. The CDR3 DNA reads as TGTGCCAGCAGTGAGCAGGGGGCCCCTGGGGCCAACGTCCTGACTTTC.

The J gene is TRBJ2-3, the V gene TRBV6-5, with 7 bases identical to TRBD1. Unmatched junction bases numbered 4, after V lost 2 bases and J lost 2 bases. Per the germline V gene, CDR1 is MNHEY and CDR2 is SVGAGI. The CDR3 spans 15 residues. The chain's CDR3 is CASSYDRVNTDTQYF. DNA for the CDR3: TGTGCCAGCAGTTACGACAGGGTTAACACAGATACGCAGTATTTT.

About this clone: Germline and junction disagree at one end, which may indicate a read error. This CDR3 reads CASSELMGQTPLF. The CDR3 DNA sequence: TGCGCCAGCAGTGAGCTAATGGGACAGACCCCGCTCTTC. The rearrangement links TRBV10-1 to TRBJ2-1; 7 positions match TRBD1. This CDR3 has 13 amino acids. Germline assignment: CDR1 WNHNN and CDR2 SYGVQD (reference sequence).

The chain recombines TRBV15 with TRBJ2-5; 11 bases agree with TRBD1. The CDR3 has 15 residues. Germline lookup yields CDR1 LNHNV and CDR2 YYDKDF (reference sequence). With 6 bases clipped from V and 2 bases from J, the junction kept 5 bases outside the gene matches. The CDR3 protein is CATRGQGAQQETQYF. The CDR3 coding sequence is TGTGCCACCAGAGGACAGGGGGCGCAACAAGAGACCCAGTACTTC.

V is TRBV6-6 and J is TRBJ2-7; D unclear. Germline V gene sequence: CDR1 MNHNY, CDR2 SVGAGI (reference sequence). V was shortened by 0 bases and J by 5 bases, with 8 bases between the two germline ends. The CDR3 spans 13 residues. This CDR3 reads CASSYSTFNEQYF. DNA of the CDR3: TGTGCCAGCAGTTACTCGACTTTTAACGAGCAGTACTTC.

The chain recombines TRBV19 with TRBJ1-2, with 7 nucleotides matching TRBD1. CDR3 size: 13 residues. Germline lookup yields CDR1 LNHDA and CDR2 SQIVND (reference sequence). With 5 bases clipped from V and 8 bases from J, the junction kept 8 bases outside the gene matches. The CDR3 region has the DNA TGTGCCAGTAGTGCAACGACAGGGATCGGCTACACCTTC. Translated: CASSATTGIGYTF.

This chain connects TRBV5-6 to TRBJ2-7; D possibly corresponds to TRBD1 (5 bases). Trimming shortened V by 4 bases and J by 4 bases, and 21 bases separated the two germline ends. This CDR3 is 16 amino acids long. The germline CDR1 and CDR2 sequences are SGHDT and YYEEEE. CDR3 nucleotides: TGTGCCAGCAGCCTCTGGGGCGCCCTTTTCATTTACGAGCAGTACTTC. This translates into CASSLWGALFIYEQYF.

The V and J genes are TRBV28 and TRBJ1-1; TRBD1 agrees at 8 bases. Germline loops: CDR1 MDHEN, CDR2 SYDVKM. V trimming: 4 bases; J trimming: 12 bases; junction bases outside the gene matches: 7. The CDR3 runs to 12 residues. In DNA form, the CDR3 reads TGTGCCAGCAGTTCGCATCAGGGGGCATCTTTCTTT. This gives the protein CASSSHQGASFF. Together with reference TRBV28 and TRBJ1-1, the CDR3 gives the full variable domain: DVKVTQSSRYLVKRTGEKVFLECVQDMDHENMFWYRQDPGLGLRLIYFSYDVKMKEKGDIPEGYSVSREKKERFSLILESASTNQTSMYLCASSSHQGASFFGQGTRLTVV.

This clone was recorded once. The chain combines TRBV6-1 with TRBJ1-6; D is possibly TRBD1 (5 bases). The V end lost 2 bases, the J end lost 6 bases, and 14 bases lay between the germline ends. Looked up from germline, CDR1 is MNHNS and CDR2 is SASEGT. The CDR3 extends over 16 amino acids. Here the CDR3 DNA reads TGTGCCAGCAGTGAACCCCAAGGGGTGATTAATTCACCCCTCCACTTT. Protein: CASSEPQGVINSPLHF.

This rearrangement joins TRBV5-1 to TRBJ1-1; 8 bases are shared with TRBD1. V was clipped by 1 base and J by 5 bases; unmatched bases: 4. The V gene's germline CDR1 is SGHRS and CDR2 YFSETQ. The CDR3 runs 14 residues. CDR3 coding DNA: TGCGCCAGCAGCTTGCAGGGGGCGCAAACTGAAGCTTTCTTT. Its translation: CASSLQGAQTEAFF. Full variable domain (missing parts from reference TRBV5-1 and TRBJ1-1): KAGVTQTPRYLIKTRGQQVTLSCSPISGHRSVSWYQQTPGQGLQFLFEYFSETQRNKGNFPGRFSGRQFSNSRSEMNVSTLELGDSALYLCASSLQGAQTEAFFGQGTRLTVV.

The CDR3 DNA is TGTGCCAGCAGCTTAGGGACTAGCGGGAGGGCAGAAGAGCAGTACTTC. Protein product: CASSLGTSGRAEEQYF. The chain is built from TRBV7-9 and TRBJ2-7; 15 bases map to TRBD2. There are 16 residues in the CDR3. Trimming at V came to 1 base and at J to 7 bases, leaving 5 bases not matched to a gene. The germline gives CDR1 SEHNR, CDR2 FQNEAQ (reference sequence). Filled out from reference TRBV7-9 and TRBJ2-7, the complete variable domain reads DTGVSQNPRHKITKRGQNVTFRCDPISEHNRLYWYRQTLGQGPEFLTYFQNEAQLEKSRLLSDRFSAERPKGSFSTLEIQRTEQGDSAMYLCASSLGTSGRAEEQYFGPGTRLTVT.

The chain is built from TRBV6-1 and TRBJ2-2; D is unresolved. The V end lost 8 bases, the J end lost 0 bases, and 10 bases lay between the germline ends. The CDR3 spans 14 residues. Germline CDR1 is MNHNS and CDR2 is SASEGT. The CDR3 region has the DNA TGTGCCAGCGACTGGCCAACGAACACCGGGGAGCTGTTTTTT. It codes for CASDWPTNTGELFF.

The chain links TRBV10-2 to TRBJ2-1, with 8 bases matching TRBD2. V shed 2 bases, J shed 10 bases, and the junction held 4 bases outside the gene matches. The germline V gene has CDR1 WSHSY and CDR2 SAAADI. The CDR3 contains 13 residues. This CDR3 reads CASSETGGREQFF. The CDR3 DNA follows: TGCGCCAGCAGTGAGACGGGGGGGCGAGAGCAGTTCTTC.

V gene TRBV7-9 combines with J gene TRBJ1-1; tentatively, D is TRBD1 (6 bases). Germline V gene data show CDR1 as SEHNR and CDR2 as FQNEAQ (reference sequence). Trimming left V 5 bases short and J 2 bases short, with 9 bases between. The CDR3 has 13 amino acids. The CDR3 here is CASSADSNTEAFF. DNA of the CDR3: TGTGCCAGCAGCGCGGACAGTAACACTGAAGCTTTCTTT.